One and the same sample provided the 26 T cell receptor beta chains below, sequenced in a study of blood T cell repertoires in COVID-19. Sequencing was performed with immunoSEQ multiplex PCR; in TCRdb, only in-frame clones are kept and a portion is missing. The data hold more than 120,000 clones, with approximately 87% observed a single time. What was sequenced was peripheral blood. The receptors stem from a man in his fifties or sixties who had recovered from COVID-19.

This clone appeared a few times. V is TRBV6-1 and J is TRBJ2-1; possible D gene TRBD2, 7 bases. Trimming removed 2 bases from V and 12 bases from J, with 23 bases in between. CDR3 length equals 16 residues. Germline loops: CDR1 MNHNS, CDR2 SASEGT. The CDR3 reads CASSELKGGGAVAQFF. CDR3 sequence (DNA): TGTGCCAGCAGTGAATTGAAAGGAGGGGGGGCGGTTGCGCAGTTCTTC.

J is TRBJ1-1 and V is TRBV7-9; TRBD1 matches 10 bases. V shed 1 base and J 9 bases; nucleotides not matched to a gene: 5. Germline-derived CDR1 and CDR2 are SEHNR and FQNEAQ (reference sequence). This CDR3 has 14 amino acids. CDR3 sequence reads: CASSLERTGGQAFF. In DNA, the CDR3 is TGTGCCAGCAGCTTAGAGAGGACAGGGGGGCAAGCTTTCTTT.

The chain couples TRBV19 to TRBJ1-1; D is unclear. The CDR3 has 14 amino acids. Germline V gene lookup returns CDR1 LNHDA and CDR2 SQIVND (reference sequence). V was shortened by 7 bases and J by 5 bases, with 17 bases between the two germline ends. The DNA of the CDR3 is TGTGCCAGTACACTCAACCGGAGGGAGACTGAAGCTTTCTTT. Residues: CASTLNRRETEAFF.

This chain connects TRBV6-2 or TRBV6-3 to TRBJ2-3; tentative D call: TRBD2 (5 bases). V lost 0 bases to trimming and J lost 4 bases, with 20 bases between them. The CDR3 is 18 residues long. Germline CDR1 and CDR2: MNHEY and SVGEGT. This CDR3 reads CASSYSNLGLRAADTQYF. In DNA, the CDR3 is TGTGCCAGCAGTTACTCGAACTTAGGACTCCGGGCGGCAGATACGCAGTATTTT.

The chain joins TRBV12-3 or TRBV12-4 to TRBJ1-2; 8 nucleotides line up with TRBD1. The J segment lost 8 bases and the V segment lost 3 bases, leaving 5 bases of the junction unmatched. The CDR3 loop spans 13 amino acids. This CDR3 reads CASSLGRGLGYTF. The CDR3 DNA is TGTGCCAGCAGTTTGGGCAGGGGGCTCGGCTACACCTTC.

The chain has TRBV5-1 and TRBJ1-1; D call uncertain. Trimming removed 0 bases at V and 1 base at J, with 7 bases between. CDR1 and CDR2 from the germline V gene are SGHRS and YFSETQ. This CDR3 contains 14 residues. CDR3 loop: CASSLAARNTEAFF. For the CDR3, the DNA is TGCGCCAGCAGCTTGGCCGCGAGGAACACTGAAGCTTTCTTT.

This clone was found a few times. The CDR3 is CASSVYNEQFF. CDR3 nucleotides: TGTGCCAGCAGCGTCTACAATGAGCAGTTCTTC. V and J are TRBV25-1 and TRBJ2-1; D ambiguous. Germline-derived CDR1 and CDR2 are MGHDK and SYGVNS. This CDR3 has 11 amino acids. Between the trimmed V and J ends, which lost 6 bases and 3 bases, there was a span of 3 bases.

The chain couples TRBV20-1 to TRBJ1-2; 9 bases agree with TRBD1. CDR3 length equals 15 residues. The junction had 11 bases not matched to a gene; V was cut back by 3 bases and J by 6 bases. CDR1 is DFQATT and CDR2 is SNEGSKA in the germline V gene (reference sequence). The CDR3 loop is CSASKAGQGIHGYTF. CDR3 DNA: TGCAGTGCTAGTAAGGCGGGACAGGGAATACATGGCTACACCTTC.

The chain links TRBV6-5 to TRBJ2-7; 10 bases align to TRBD1. In germline, CDR1 is MNHEY, CDR2 SVGAGI. Germline trimming cut 2 bases from V and 0 bases from J; bases unmatched to any gene: 4. The CDR3 totals 16 residues. CDR3 sequence: CASSYVGQGNSYEQYF. Written as DNA, the CDR3 is TGTGCCAGCAGTTACGTGGGACAGGGGAACTCCTACGAGCAGTACTTC.

In its sample, this clone was seen a few times. Written as DNA, the CDR3 is TGTGCCAGTCGACAGGGGGCCCCCTACGAGCAGTACTTC. Translation: CASRQGAPYEQYF. V usage is TRBV2 and J usage is TRBJ2-7; TRBD1 matches 10 bases. With V trimmed by 9 bases and J by 2 bases, 4 bases remained unmatched. The CDR3 has 13 amino acids. Per germline, CDR1 SNHLY and CDR2 FYNNEI.

The J gene is TRBJ1-5, the V gene TRBV11-3; D unclear. Per germline, CDR1 SGHNT and CDR2 YENEEA. The V and J ends lost 0 bases and 0 bases respectively, with 15 bases between them. The CDR3 totals 18 residues. The CDR3 DNA sequence: TGTGCCAGCAGCTTAGATCCAACCTCCCGACTTAGCAATCAGCCCCAGCATTTT. Protein sequence: CASSLDPTSRLSNQPQHF.

This chain uses TRBV2 with TRBJ1-1; 8 nucleotides match TRBD1. Germline assignment: CDR1 SNHLY and CDR2 FYNNEI. This CDR3 is 15 amino acids long. V gave up 3 bases and J gave up 0 bases; unmatched junction bases: 3. The CDR3 reads CASSDWTGLNTEAFF. The CDR3, as DNA: TGTGCCAGCAGTGACTGGACAGGGTTGAACACTGAAGCTTTCTTT.

The CDR3 here is CASSLSGEDTQYF. CDR3 nucleotides: TGCGCCAGCAGCCTTAGCGGGGAAGATACGCAGTATTTT. The chain employs TRBV5-1 and TRBJ2-3; 8 nucleotides align to TRBD2. CDR3 length: 13 residues. CDR1 SGHRS and CDR2 YFSETQ come from the germline V gene. V lost 4 bases to trimming and J lost 5 bases; unmatched junction nucleotides: 3.

Details on this clone: Other DNA sequences of this sample code for an identical CDR3. V usage is TRBV18 and J usage is TRBJ2-7, with D possibly matching TRBD1 (5 bases). The V gene lost 3 bases and the J gene lost 4 bases, with 13 bases spanning the gap. The CDR3 spans 14 residues. Germline CDR1 is KGHSH and CDR2 is LQKENI. CDR3 coding DNA: TGTGCCAGCTCACCCGGCCAGGGTCCGTACGAGCAGTACTTC. Its translation is CASSPGQGPYEQYF.

The rearrangement links TRBV5-4 to TRBJ2-1; possible D gene TRBD1, 5 bases. The CDR3 contains 12 residues. Trimming removed 0 bases at V and 9 bases at J, with 7 bases between. Germline V gene lookup returns CDR1 SGHNT and CDR2 YYREEE (reference sequence). The chain's CDR3 is CASSLAGREQFF. CDR3 DNA sequence: TGTGCCAGCAGCTTGGCAGGGCGTGAGCAGTTCTTC.

The CDR3 sequence: CASSEPPSGGYQETQYF. CDR3 sequence (DNA): TGTGCCAGCAGCGAGCCCCCGAGCGGGGGTTACCAAGAGACCCAGTACTTC. This rearrangement joins TRBV9 to TRBJ2-5, with 8 positions matching TRBD2. Germline V gene sequence: CDR1 SGDLS, CDR2 YYNGEE. Trimming cost V 3 bases and J 0 bases; bases outside gene matches: 10. CDR3 length equals 17 residues.

The chain uses TRBV2 and TRBJ2-4, with 7 bases aligning to TRBD1. The CDR3 totals 15 residues. The junction had 5 bases not matched to a gene; V was cut back by 6 bases and J by 0 bases. CDR1 and CDR2 (germline): SNHLY, FYNNEI. CDR3 protein: CASRPGQLAKNIQYF. Here the CDR3 DNA reads TGTGCCAGCAGGCCGGGACAGCTAGCCAAAAACATTCAGTACTTC.

The chain joins TRBV2 to TRBJ1-3; tentatively, D is TRBD1 (5 bases). CDR3 length equals 12 residues. The V gene lost 8 bases and the J gene lost 2 bases, with 7 bases spanning the gap. CDR1 SNHLY and CDR2 FYNNEI come from the germline V gene. CDR3 in amino acids: CASGGTGNTIYF. The DNA of the CDR3 is TGTGCCAGCGGGGGGACTGGAAACACCATATATTTT.

This chain uses TRBV12-5 with TRBJ2-7; D gene uncertain. Trimming removed 2 bases at V and 3 bases at J, with 5 bases between. This CDR3 is built from 12 residues. Germline-derived CDR1 and CDR2 are LGHNT and FRNRAP. CDR3 loop: CASGLSFYEQYF. In DNA, the CDR3 is TGTGCTAGTGGTTTGTCCTTCTACGAGCAGTACTTC.

The chain recombines TRBV19 with TRBJ1-5; D is possibly TRBD1 (5 bases). The V and J ends lost 10 bases and 7 bases respectively, with 17 bases between them. Per germline, CDR1 LNHDA and CDR2 SQIVND (reference sequence). The CDR3 has 13 residues. The CDR3 is CAIATAIGQPQHF. The CDR3 region has the DNA TGTGCCATCGCGACAGCTATAGGCCAGCCCCAGCATTTT.

The V and J genes are TRBV7-2 and TRBJ2-3; D unclear. Trimming removed 1 base at V and 1 base at J, with 6 bases between. The CDR3 consists of 14 residues. Germline lookup yields CDR1 SGHTA and CDR2 FQGNSA. The CDR3 DNA reads TGTGCCAGCAGCTTAGTTGGGCGCACAGATACGCAGTATTTT. Its translation: CASSLVGRTDTQYF. Using reference TRBV7-2 and TRBJ2-3 for the parts outside the CDR3, the full variable domain is GAGVSQSPSNKVTEKGKDVELRCDPISGHTALYWYRQSLGQGLEFLIYFQGNSAPDKSGLPSDRFSAERTGGSVSTLTIQRTQQEDSAVYLCASSLVGRTDTQYFGPGTRLTVL.

This chain uses TRBV20-1 with TRBJ1-2; maybe TRBD1 (6 bases). Germline-derived CDR1 and CDR2 are DFQATT and SNEGSKA (reference sequence). The CDR3 loop spans 15 amino acids. V lost 3 bases, J lost 4 bases, and 18 bases lay in between. CDR3 sequence: CSASDNGRGAYGYTF. Here the CDR3 DNA reads TGCAGTGCTAGTGATAACGGCAGGGGTGCCTATGGCTACACCTTC.

This sequence joins TRBV5-5 and TRBJ2-3; 8 nucleotides align to TRBD2. Unmatched junction bases numbered 22, after V lost 5 bases and J lost 5 bases. This CDR3 contains 19 residues. Per the germline V gene, CDR1 is SGHKS and CDR2 is YYEKEE (reference sequence). CDR3 in amino acids: CASSIPYPLLRRGEDTQYF. CDR3 nucleotides: TGTGCCAGCAGTATTCCTTACCCCCTCCTACGGCGGGGGGAAGATACGCAGTATTTT. The complete variable domain, with remaining parts taken from reference TRBV5-5 and TRBJ2-3, reads DAGVTQSPTHLIKTRGQQVTLRCSPISGHKSVSWYQQVLGQGPQFIFQYYEKEERGRGNFPDRFSARQFPNYSSELNVNALLLGDSALYLCASSIPYPLLRRGEDTQYFGPGTRLTVL.

This chain joins TRBV27 and TRBJ1-2, with TRBD1 matching 8 bases. The CDR3 has 13 residues. V lost 10 bases, J lost 2 bases, and 6 bases stayed unmatched. Germline CDR1 and CDR2: MNHEY and SMNVEV (reference sequence). CDR3 protein: CATKDRENYGYTF. The CDR3 nucleotides read TGTGCCACCAAGGACAGGGAGAACTATGGCTACACCTTC.

The chain has TRBV6-5 and TRBJ2-7, with 8 positions matching TRBD1. Germline-derived CDR1 and CDR2 are MNHEY and SVGAGI. V shed 6 bases and J 0 bases; nucleotides not matched to a gene: 4. CDR3 length: 14 amino acids. In DNA, the CDR3 is TGTGCCAGCAGCAGACAGGGGCTCTCCTACGAGCAGTACTTC. Encoded protein: CASSRQGLSYEQYF.

This chain uses TRBV9 with TRBJ1-4; D remains unclear. Trimming pared 0 bases from V and 0 bases from J, leaving 12 bases between. The CDR3 spans 17 residues. Germline V gene sequence: CDR1 SGDLS, CDR2 YYNGEE. The CDR3 here is CASSVGESRTTNEKLFF. As DNA, the CDR3 is TGTGCCAGCAGCGTAGGAGAGTCCAGGACAACTAATGAAAAACTGTTTTTT.